This T cell receptor beta chain was captured by sequencing in a study of T cell repertoires in cytomegalovirus infection (dated by TCRdb to between 2018 and 2021). About the full investigation: Peptide stimulations targeted recently identified HLA-C-restricted CMV epitopes, whose presentation resists viral immunomodulation, together with well-studied HLA-B-restricted epitopes. The HLA type of each donor mattered for the analysis, because public TCR beta signatures pointed to carriage of CMV infection along with the matching HLA type. General conclusions and limits of the study: Carriers of CMV infection plus the relevant HLA type were discriminated by the cumulative frequency of public TCR beta family members in the study cohort and in an independent roughly 370-donor cohort. The ex vivo response was dominated by HLA-C-restricted CMV-specific TCR beta clonotypes, which also provided the single most frequent clonotype in two of eight donors.

The sequencer listed for this sample is Illumina HiSeq 1500. TCRdb passed the public sequencing reads through fastp at Q25 and MiXCR, retaining productive beta sequences. Every CDR3 protein is listed once, alongside the most common genes and DNA of its rows. For this sample there are about 770,000 distinct CDR3 sequences; approximately 32% appear just once. The ten largest account for around 13% of the sample. Explained via the paper, the treatment or condition label denotes: in vitro stimulation with specific CMV peptide epitopes to enrich CMV-specific T cells. According to the germline V gene (reference sequence), CDR1 reads PRHDT and CDR2 reads FYEKMQ. The junction carries 12 bases between V and J, which are trimmed by 9 bases and 4 bases respectively. From cysteine to phenylalanine, the CDR3 is 12 amino acids long. The retained sequence is limited to the CDR3, 36 bases, with the frame set at the first base.

With regard to this clonotype: Its recognized antigen is unknown. Per-nucleotide qualities are absent, and no much larger clonotype sits a single base away.

Sequences were derived from cultured CD8+ T cells from PBMCs, sampled from culture after CMV antigen stimulation. The receptor comes from a human donor in good health (CMV status not recorded). Some clones in this sample may be carry-over from other donors' samples. The sequence links TRBV13 to TRBJ1-2; tentative D gene TRBD1, with 6 bases matching. In nucleotides, the sequence is TGTGCCAGTGACAGGAGCGGCTATGGCTACACCTTC. This encodes CASDRSGYGYTF.